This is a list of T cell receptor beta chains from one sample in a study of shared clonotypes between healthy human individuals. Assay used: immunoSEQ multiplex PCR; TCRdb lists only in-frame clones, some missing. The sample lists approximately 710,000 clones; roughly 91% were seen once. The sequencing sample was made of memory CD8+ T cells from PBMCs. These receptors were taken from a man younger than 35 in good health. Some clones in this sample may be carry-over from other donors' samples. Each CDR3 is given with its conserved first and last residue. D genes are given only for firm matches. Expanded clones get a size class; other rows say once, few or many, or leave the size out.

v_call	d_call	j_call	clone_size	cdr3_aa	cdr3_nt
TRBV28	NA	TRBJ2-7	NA	CASSADREQYF	TGTGCCAGCAGTGCCGACAGGGAGCAGTACTTC
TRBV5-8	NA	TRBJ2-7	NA	CASSLLEGDFYEQYF	TGTGCCAGCAGCTTGTTAGAGGGGGATTTTTACGAGCAGTACTTC
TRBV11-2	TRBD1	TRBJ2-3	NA	CASSLSMGAGTAVDTQYF	TGTGCCAGCAGCTTATCCATGGGGGCCGGGACAGCCGTAGATACGCAGTATTTT
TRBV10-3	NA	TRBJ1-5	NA	CAISERDRYQPQHF	TGTGCCATCAGTGAAAGGGACCGATATCAGCCCCAGCATTTT
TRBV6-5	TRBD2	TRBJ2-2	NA	CASRWTSGTGELFF	TGTGCCAGCCGTTGGACTAGCGGCACCGGGGAGCTGTTTTTT
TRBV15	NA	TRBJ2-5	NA	CATSRGDTQETQYF	TGTGCCACCAGCAGAGGGGACACACAAGAGACCCAGTACTTC
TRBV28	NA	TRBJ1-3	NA	CASSLGLGALGNTIYF	TGTGCCAGCAGTTTAGGCCTAGGTGCACTTGGAAACACCATATATTTT
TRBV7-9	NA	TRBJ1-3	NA	CASSQTVLGNTIYF	TGTGCCAGCAGCCAAACAGTACTTGGAAACACCATATATTTT
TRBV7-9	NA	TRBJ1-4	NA	CASSLSKGREDEKLFF	TGTGCCAGCAGCTTATCCAAGGGGAGGGAGGATGAAAAACTGTTTTTT
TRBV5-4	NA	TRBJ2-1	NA	CASSPGPDEQFF	TGTGCCAGCAGCCCCGGCCCCGATGAGCAGTTCTTC
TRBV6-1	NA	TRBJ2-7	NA	CASSELHRAITYEQYF	TGTGCCAGCAGTGAACTACACCGGGCCATAACCTACGAGCAGTACTTC
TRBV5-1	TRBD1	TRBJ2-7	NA	CASGRDRSYEQYF	TGCGCCAGCGGCCGGGACAGATCCTACGAGCAGTACTTC
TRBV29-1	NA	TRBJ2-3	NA	CSVGPTPRSTDTQYF	TGCAGCGTTGGTCCGACACCCCGTAGCACAGATACGCAGTATTTT
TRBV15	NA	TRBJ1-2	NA	CATSSDPKPIYGYTF	TGTGCCACCAGCAGTGATCCCAAGCCTATCTATGGCTACACCTTC
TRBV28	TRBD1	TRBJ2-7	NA	CASRRTGSSYEQYF	TGTGCCAGCAGACGGACAGGTTCTTCCTACGAGCAGTACTTC
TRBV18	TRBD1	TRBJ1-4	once	CASSPGDSRIEKLFF	TGTGCCAGCTCACCAGGGGACAGTAGAATTGAAAAACTGTTTTTT
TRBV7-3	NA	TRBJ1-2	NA	CASSLGEGNYGYTF	TGTGCCAGCAGCTTAGGCGAGGGGAACTATGGCTACACCTTC
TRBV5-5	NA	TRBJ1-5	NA	CASSLRDPEANQPQHF	TGTGCCAGCAGCTTGAGGGACCCCGAAGCCAATCAGCCCCAGCATTTT
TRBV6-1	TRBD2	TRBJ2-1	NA	CASSARLAGEYNEQFF	TGTGCCAGCAGTGCTCGACTAGCGGGAGAGTACAATGAGCAGTTCTTC
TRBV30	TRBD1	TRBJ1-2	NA	CAWRYRDSFYGYTF	TGTGCCTGGCGATACCGGGACAGCTTCTATGGCTACACCTTC
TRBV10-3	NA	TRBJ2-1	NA	CAIWGWSQLGEQFF	TGTGCCATCTGGGGTTGGTCCCAACTCGGGGAGCAGTTCTTC
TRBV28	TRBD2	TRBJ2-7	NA	CASSSSGRSLSYEQYF	TGTGCCAGCAGCTCTAGCGGGAGGTCACTTTCCTACGAGCAGTACTTC
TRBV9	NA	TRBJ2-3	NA	CASSPHRSTDTQYF	TGTGCCAGCAGCCCCCATCGGAGCACAGATACGCAGTATTTT
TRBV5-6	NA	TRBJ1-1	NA	CASSLKNTEAFF	TGTGCCAGCAGCCTAAAGAACACTGAAGCTTTCTTT
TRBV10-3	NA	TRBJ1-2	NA	CAISANKLVPDGYTF	TGTGCCATCAGTGCCAACAAGCTCGTCCCGGATGGCTACACCTTC
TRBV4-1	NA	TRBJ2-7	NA	CASSQEFGSYEQYF	TGCGCCAGCAGCCAAGAGTTCGGGTCCTACGAGCAGTACTTC
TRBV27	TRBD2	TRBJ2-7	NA	CASSPLVAGGPHEQYF	TGTGCCAGCAGTCCACTAGTAGCGGGAGGGCCCCACGAGCAGTACTTC
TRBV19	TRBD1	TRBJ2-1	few	CASSAPRQGENEQFF	TGTGCCAGTAGTGCCCCCCGGCAGGGGGAAAATGAGCAGTTCTTC
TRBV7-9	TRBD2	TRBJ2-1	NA	CASSRTSGPGDEQFF	TGTGCCAGCAGCAGGACTAGCGGGCCTGGGGATGAGCAGTTCTTC
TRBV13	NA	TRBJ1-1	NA	CASSARDIGRAFF	TGTGCCAGCAGCGCCCGGGACATCGGTAGAGCTTTCTTT
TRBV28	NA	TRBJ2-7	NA	CASNRRGYEQYF	TGTGCCAGCAACCGCCGCGGCTACGAGCAGTACTTC
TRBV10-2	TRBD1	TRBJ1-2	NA	CASRRDSYGYTF	TGCGCCAGCAGGAGGGACAGCTATGGCTACACCTTC
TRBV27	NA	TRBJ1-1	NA	CASRPRENTEAFF	TGTGCCAGCAGACCGAGGGAGAACACTGAAGCTTTCTTT
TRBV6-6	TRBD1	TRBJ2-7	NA	CASSYPDRGPSYEQYF	TGTGCCAGCAGTTACCCGGACAGGGGACCCTCCTACGAGCAGTACTTC
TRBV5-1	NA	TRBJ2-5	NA	CASSFEQVHPPETQYF	TGCGCCAGCAGCTTTGAGCAGGTCCACCCTCCGGAGACCCAGTACTTC
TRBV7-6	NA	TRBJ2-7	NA	CASSLLSPPEEQYF	TGTGCCAGCAGCTTACTAAGCCCCCCCGAGGAGCAGTACTTC